This is a list of T cell receptor beta chains from one sample in a study of PD-1 blockade in classical Hodgkin lymphoma. Here immunoSEQ multiplex PCR was the method, and the copy in TCRdb shows in-frame clones only, minus some. The sample consists of about 4,000 clones, around 69% of them appearing once. Specimen: CD8+ T cells from blood, collected before the fourth cycle of nivolumab. These receptor sequences come from a human donor with classical Hodgkin lymphoma. Each CDR3 is given with its conserved first and last residue. The D gene is left open where the match is weak. Rows give clone size only sometimes, using once, few, many, or a class for an expanded clone.

j_call d_call v_call clone_size cdr3_aa cdr3_nt
TRBJ2-1 . TRBV4-3 . CASSEGTPTLYNEQFF TGCGCCAGCAGTGAAGGCACCCCTACCCTCTACAATGAGCAGTTCTTC
TRBJ1-6 . TRBV7-2 . CASSLYDSTASPLHF TGTGCCAGCAGCCTGTATGATTCCACAGCTTCACCCCTCCACTTT
TRBJ2-6 . TRBV28 . CASLGDSGANVLTF TGTGCTAGCTTAGGGGACTCTGGGGCCAACGTCCTGACTTTC
TRBJ2-1 TRBD2 TRBV27 few CASSSVGGGNEQFF TGTGCCAGCAGTTCCGTCGGGGGGGGGAATGAGCAGTTCTTC
TRBJ2-7 TRBD2 TRBV11-3 once CASSTRTSGGVQPYEQYF TGTGCCAGCAGCACCCGGACTAGCGGGGGGGTCCAACCCTACGAGCAGTACTTC
TRBJ2-7 . TRBV6-5 . CASRPPGNYEQYF TGTGCCAGCAGGCCTCCCGGGAACTACGAGCAGTACTTC
TRBJ1-5 . TRBV28 . CASSSPPIYRVSNQPQHF TGTGCCAGCAGTTCTCCCCCCATATACAGGGTAAGCAATCAGCCCCAGCATTTT
TRBJ2-3 . TRBV27 . CASSLSLTDTQYF TGTGCCAGCAGTTTATCCCTCACAGATACGCAGTATTTT
TRBJ2-3 . TRBV30 once CAWSEGHLNPTDTQYF TGTGCCTGGAGTGAGGGACATCTAAATCCCACAGATACGCAGTATTTT
TRBJ2-2 . TRBV5-1 . CASTHPDSTGELFF TGCGCCAGCACCCACCCCGACTCTACCGGGGAGCTGTTTTTT
TRBJ2-5 . TRBV7-9 . CASSHSAAQETQYF TGTGCCAGCAGTCATTCAGCGGCTCAAGAGACCCAGTACTTC
TRBJ1-1 . TRBV30 . CACSSGPTNTEAFF TGTGCCTGCAGTAGTGGGCCGACGAACACTGAAGCTTTCTTT
TRBJ1-2 . TRBV5-4 medium-sized CASSTGQWENYGYTF TGTGCCAGCAGCACGGGACAATGGGAAAACTATGGCTACACCTTC
TRBJ1-1 . TRBV4-3 . CASSQGPGLMSEAFF TGCGCCAGCAGCCAAGGTCCGGGTTTAATGTCTGAAGCTTTCTTT
TRBJ1-1 . TRBV5-6 . CASSSQGNLEAFF TGTGCCAGCAGCTCACAGGGAAACCTTGAAGCTTTCTTT
TRBJ1-1 . TRBV13 . CASNTAGTEAFF TGTGCCAGCAATACAGCCGGCACTGAAGCTTTCTTT
TRBJ2-3 . TRBV11-3 . CASSPLGAGTDTQYF TGTGCCAGCAGCCCCCTCGGGGCGGGCACAGATACGCAGTATTTT
TRBJ2-2 TRBD2 TRBV4-2 few CASSPLGGGTGELFF TGTGCCAGCAGCCCCCTCGGCGGGGGTACCGGGGAGCTGTTTTTT
TRBJ1-3 . TRBV28 . CASSLSGPGNTIYF TGTGCCAGCAGTTTATCTGGACCTGGAAACACCATATATTTT
TRBJ2-1 TRBD1 TRBV7-9 . CASSPQATGGERHGQFF TGTGCCAGCAGCCCCCAGGCCACAGGGGGCGAGAGACATGGGCAGTTCTTC
TRBJ2-1 TRBD1 TRBV5-4 . CASSNLGTGGYNEQFF TGTGCCAGCAGCAATCTGGGGACAGGGGGCTACAATGAGCAGTTCTTC